These 25 T cell receptor beta chains were sequenced from one sample in a study of T cells in women clearing cervical HPV infection. Some clones are missing from TCRdb's copy, which holds only in-frame ones; the method was immunoSEQ multiplex PCR. The sample's table shows 30,000 or so clones. The source material was blood buffy coat. The origin of the receptors is a woman between 18 and 70 years old with a cervical HPV16 infection that either progressed to CIN3+ or cleared (not recorded which).

The CDR3 reads CASSTSFDSPLFF. The sequenced part of the CDR3 DNA is TGTGCCAGCAGTACCAGTTTTGATTCACCG. The chain links TRBV6-2 or TRBV6-3 to TRBJ2-2; the D is unclear. The CDR3 end is not reached by the read, which stops 3 residues before it; the germline J gene fills it in. The CDR3 is 13 amino acids. Germline V CDR1 and CDR2: MNHEY, SVGEGT.

As to this clone: The CDR3 end is not reached by the read, which stops 3 residues before it; the germline J gene fills it in. The V and J genes are TRBV7-3 and TRBJ1-1, with D possibly being TRBD1 (5 bases). The CDR3 runs 14 residues. Trimming cost V 4 bases and J 5 bases, with 14 bases left between them. The germline V gene has CDR1 SGHTA and CDR2 FQGTGA. The CDR3 here is CASSSIGGVTEAFF. The covered CDR3 bases are TGTGCCAGCAGCTCCATTGGAGGGGTAACTGAA.

Incomplete CDR3 DNA: TGCAGTGCTAGGCCGGGACTAGCGGATCGCGAG. Translation: CSARPGLADRE. The CDR3, in full, reads CSARPGLADREQYF. The V gene is TRBV20-1, the J gene TRBJ2-7; 11 bases match TRBD2. Sequencing ends 3 residues short of the CDR3 end; the germline J gene provides the rest. CDR1 is DFQATT and CDR2 is SNEGSKA in the germline V gene (reference sequence). This CDR3 has 14 amino acids. Unmatched junction bases numbered 7, after V lost 3 bases and J lost 6 bases.

Notes on this clone: The read ends 3 residues shy of where the CDR3 ends; the end is completed using the germline J gene. The chain recombines TRBV5-1 with TRBJ1-6; D ambiguous. With 6 bases removed from V and 5 bases from J, the gap between germline ends came to 12 bases. CDR3 size: 14 residues. The germline V gene has CDR1 SGHRS and CDR2 YFSETQ. The CDR3 DNA, read in part, is TGCGCCAGCAAGCCCCCCGCGGATAATTCACCC. It yields the protein CASKPPADNSP. In full, the CDR3 is CASKPPADNSPLHF. The variable domain in full, with the rest retrieved from reference TRBV5-1 and TRBJ1-6, is KAGVTQTPRYLIKTRGQQVTLSCSPISGHRSVSWYQQTPGQGLQFLFEYFSETQRNKGNFPGRFSGRQFSNSRSEMNVSTLELGDSALYLCASKPPADNSPLHFGNGTRLTVT.

Note on this clone: The CDR3 extends 3 residues past the end of the read, so its final part is completed from the germline J gene. This sequence joins TRBV7-2 and TRBJ1-2; perhaps TRBD1 as D (6 bases). The CDR3 has 14 residues. The V gene's germline CDR1 is SGHTA and CDR2 FQGNSA. The sequenced part of the CDR3 DNA is TGTGCCAGCAGCTTAAGGGACACAACTTTCGGC. This sequence encodes CASSLRDTTFG. The whole CDR3 sequence is CASSLRDTTFGYTF.

The CDR3: CASSQDASGGYEQYF. The DNA read from the CDR3 is TGTGCCAGCAGCCAAGACGCTAGCGGGGGTTACGAG. The genes are TRBV3-1 (or the pseudogene TRBV3-2) and TRBJ2-7, with 10 nucleotides matching TRBD2. The read falls 3 residues short of the CDR3 end, and the missing part is taken from the germline J gene. V dropped 0 bases and J dropped 4; count of bases not matched to a gene: 3. The CDR3 length is 15 residues. The V gene's germline CDR1 is LGHDT and CDR2 YNNKEL (reference sequence).

On this clone itself: The read falls 3 residues short of the CDR3 end, and the missing part is taken from the germline J gene. The V gene is TRBV6-1, the J gene TRBJ1-1; D might be TRBD1 (6 bases). In germline, CDR1 is MNHNS, CDR2 SASEGT. Between the trimmed V and J ends, which lost 1 base and 6 bases, there was a span of 12 bases. The CDR3 is made up of 14 amino acids. Incomplete CDR3 DNA: TGTGCCAGCAGTGAAGTCACAGGGAGTTCTGAA. Translating gives CASSEVTGSSE. The whole CDR3 sequence is CASSEVTGSSEAFF.

As regards this clone: The CDR3 goes on 3 residues after the read ends, and that part is filled in from the germline J gene. The chain carries TRBV2 and TRBJ2-7; weak D call: TRBD1 (6 bases). This CDR3 is 14 amino acids long. The germline gives CDR1 SNHLY, CDR2 FYNNEI. V shed 5 bases and J shed 0 bases, with 11 bases lying between them. This CDR3 reads CASSLDSVSYEQYF. Partial CDR3 DNA: TGTGCCAGCAGTTTGGACAGTGTCTCCTACGAG.

As to this clone: The CDR3 end is not reached by the read, which stops 3 residues before it; the germline J gene fills it in. J is TRBJ2-5 and V is TRBV5-4; TRBD1 aligns across 8 bases. Germline V gene data show CDR1 as SGHNT and CDR2 as YYREEE (reference sequence). The CDR3 is made up of 14 amino acids. The V gene end was trimmed by 4 bases and the J gene end by 3 bases; junction bases not matched to a gene: 5. The CDR3 bases that were read are TGTGCCAGCAGCCCGACGGACAGGGAAGAGACC. Protein sequence: CASSPTDREET. The whole CDR3 protein is CASSPTDREETQYF. Full variable domain (missing parts from reference TRBV5-4 and TRBJ2-5): ETGVTQSPTHLIKTRGQQVTLRCSSQSGHNTVSWYQQALGQGPQFIFQYYREEENGRGNFPPRFSGLQFPNYSSELNVNALELDDSALYLCASSPTDREETQYFGPGTRLLVL.

Comments on this clone: The read terminates 3 residues ahead of where the CDR3 ends, so the germline J gene completes it. The sample contains more than one DNA sequence encoding this CDR3. The chain combines TRBV2 with TRBJ1-3; a possible D gene is TRBD1 (6 bases). CDR1 is SNHLY, CDR2 FYNNEI, per germline. This CDR3 comprises 15 residues. V was pared by 7 bases and J by 4 bases, with 17 bases between. CDR3 bases read: TGTGCCAGCACCCGGAGCGGGGGGCGAGGAAACACC. This translates into CASTRSGGRGNT. The entire CDR3 protein reads CASTRSGGRGNTIYF. The entire variable domain, with the rest obtained from reference TRBV2 and TRBJ1-3, is as follows: EPEVTQTPSHQVTQMGQEVILRCVPISNHLYFYWYRQILGQKVEFLVSFYNNEISEKSEIFDDQFSVERPDGSNFTLKIRSTKLEDSAMYFCASTRSGGRGNTIYFGEGSWLTVV.

A remark on this clone: From the germline J gene comes the end of the CDR3, since the read stops 3 residues before it. The chain carries TRBV10-1 and TRBJ2-5; 12 positions agree with TRBD2. Unmatched junction bases numbered 1, after V lost 4 bases and J lost 4 bases. The CDR3 loop spans 14 amino acids. Germline loops: CDR1 WNHNN, CDR2 SYGVQD (reference sequence). The CDR3 sequence: CASSASGRVETQYF. The CDR3 bases that were read are TGCGCCAGCAGTGCTAGCGGGAGGGTAGAGACC.

Regarding this clone: With the read ending 3 residues before the CDR3 end, the germline J gene is used to fill in that end. This chain joins TRBV20-1 and TRBJ2-2, with D possibly matching TRBD1 (5 bases). The CDR3 runs 14 residues. CDR1 and CDR2 (germline): DFQATT, SNEGSKA (reference sequence). Trimming pared 4 bases from V and 8 bases from J, leaving 17 bases between. Here the CDR3 reads CSAKRGRTGGELFF. Partial CDR3 DNA: TGCAGTGCTAAAAGGGGCCGAACGGGTGGGGAG.

A word on this clone: Sequencing ends 3 residues short of the CDR3 end; the germline J gene provides the rest. The rearrangement joins TRBV5-6 to TRBJ1-2; 10 bases line up with TRBD1. Germline CDR1 SGHDT, CDR2 YYEEEE. The length of the CDR3 is 15 residues. CDR3 DNA (partial): TGTGCCAGCAGCTTGGGACAGGGGGCTTTGAGAGGC. Translated: CASSLGQGALRG. The complete CDR3 protein is CASSLGQGALRGYTF.

For this clone: The read halts 3 residues ahead of the CDR3 end, with the missing end drawn from the germline J gene. The chain uses TRBV19 and TRBJ1-4; the match to TRBD1 covers 12 bases. Germline-derived CDR1 and CDR2 are LNHDA and SQIVND (reference sequence). CDR3 size: 16 residues. V shed 7 bases, J shed 7 bases, and the junction held 10 bases outside the gene matches. CDR3: CASTPRGTGGIEKLFF. The CDR3 DNA, read in part, is TGTGCCAGTACCCCAAGGGGGACAGGGGGCATTGAAAAA.

Note on this clone: The read gets to within 3 residues of the CDR3 end, and the germline J gene fills in the rest. The chain combines TRBV18 with TRBJ1-2; 9 bases fit TRBD1. From germline, CDR1 is KGHSH and CDR2 LQKENI. This CDR3 is built from 15 residues. CDR3 DNA (partial): TGTGCCAGCTCACCAGGGGGACAGGGCGGGAATGAC. Translated, it gives CASSPGGQGGND. The whole CDR3 protein is CASSPGGQGGNDYTF.

In the case of this clone: The CDR3 end lies 3 residues beyond the end of the read and is filled in from the germline J gene. The chain carries TRBV5-1 and TRBJ2-1; 7 nucleotides match TRBD2. Germline assignment: CDR1 SGHRS and CDR2 YFSETQ. The CDR3 extends over 19 amino acids. Germline trimming cut 4 bases from V and 5 bases from J; bases unmatched to any gene: 21. The sequenced CDR3 bases are TGCGCCAGCAGCAGCCTTTGGCTAGCGGACCGACTTGGACACAATGAG. This codes for CASSSLWLADRLGHNE. The entire CDR3 reads CASSSLWLADRLGHNEQFF. Looking up the rest from reference TRBV5-1 and TRBJ2-1 gives the full variable domain: KAGVTQTPRYLIKTRGQQVTLSCSPISGHRSVSWYQQTPGQGLQFLFEYFSETQRNKGNFPGRFSGRQFSNSRSEMNVSTLELGDSALYLCASSSLWLADRLGHNEQFFGPGTRLTVL.

A note on this clone: Read coverage stops 3 residues before the CDR3 terminus; the germline J gene supplies the remainder. The chain recombines TRBV7-9 with TRBJ2-3, with TRBD2 matching over 7 bases. In germline, CDR1 is SEHNR, CDR2 FQNEAQ (reference sequence). The CDR3 has 14 residues. The CDR3 spells CASSGDKRGGTQYF. The sequenced CDR3 bases are TGTGCCAGCAGCGGGGATAAAAGGGGAGGGACG.

Points on this clone: The sequence runs out 3 residues before the end of the CDR3; the remainder is reconstructed from the germline J gene. The chain links TRBV3-1 (or the pseudogene TRBV3-2) to TRBJ2-1; 8 bases line up with TRBD2. The germline V gene has CDR1 LGHDT and CDR2 YNNKEL (reference sequence). The junction had 15 bases not matched to a gene; V was cut back by 1 base and J by 4 bases. The CDR3 is made up of 19 amino acids. The CDR3 reads CASSQGAAPGGTLYNEQFF. The CDR3 DNA, read in part, is TGTGCCAGCAGCCAAGGAGCCGCCCCGGGAGGGACTCTATACAATGAG.

The CDR3 sequence: CASSPGAGGELFF. The sequenced CDR3 bases are TGTGCCAGCTCACCGGGGGCCGGCGGGGAG. This sequence joins TRBV18 and TRBJ2-2; D is perhaps TRBD1 (6 bases). The CDR3 end lies 3 residues beyond the end of the read and is filled in from the germline J gene. The germline V gene encodes CDR1 KGHSH and CDR2 LQKENI. The CDR3 runs 13 residues. Trimming left V 3 bases short and J 7 bases short, with 9 bases between.

Remarks on this clone: The sequence runs out 3 residues before the end of the CDR3; the remainder is reconstructed from the germline J gene. This chain connects TRBV18 to TRBJ2-7, with 7 bases aligning to TRBD1. The CDR3 is made up of 15 amino acids. Trimming at V came to 0 bases and at J to 1 base, leaving 3 bases not matched to a gene. Germline V gene sequence: CDR1 KGHSH, CDR2 LQKENI. CDR3 region: CASSPPSGGSYEQYF. The covered CDR3 bases are TGTGCCAGCTCACCACCGTCAGGGGGATCCTACGAG. Using reference TRBV18 and TRBJ2-7 for the parts outside the CDR3, the full variable domain is NAGVMQNPRHLVRRRGQEARLRCSPMKGHSHVYWYRQLPEEGLKFMVYLQKENIIDESGMPKERFSAEFPKEGPSILRIQQVVRGDSAAYFCASSPPSGGSYEQYFGPGTRLTVT.

Regarding this clone: The read finishes 3 residues shy of the CDR3 end, and the germline J gene is used to complete it. This sequence joins TRBV28 and TRBJ1-2; 7 nucleotides match TRBD1. The CDR3 covers 14 residues. J lost 2 bases, V lost 3 bases, and 3 bases had no gene match. CDR1 MDHEN and CDR2 SYDVKM come from the germline V gene. The CDR3 bases that were read are TGTGCCAGCAGTTTCGGACAGGCAAACTATGGC. This gives the protein CASSFGQANYG. The CDR3 in its entirety is CASSFGQANYGYTF.

A note on this clone: The read ends 3 residues shy of where the CDR3 ends; the end is completed using the germline J gene. V is TRBV13 and J is TRBJ2-1; D is possibly TRBD1 (6 bases). Per the germline V gene, CDR1 is PRHDT and CDR2 is FYEKMQ (reference sequence). V lost 5 bases and J 3 bases, leaving 11 bases between the germline ends. There are 14 residues in the CDR3. The CDR3: CASSRTAIYNEQFF. The sequenced part of the CDR3 DNA is TGTGCCAGCAGCCGGACAGCTATCTACAATGAG. The whole variable domain, filled in from reference TRBV13 and TRBJ2-1, reads AAGVIQSPRHLIKEKRETATLKCYPIPRHDTVYWYQQGPGQDPQFLISFYEKMQSDKGSIPDRFSAQQFSDYHSELNMSSLELGDSALYFCASSRTAIYNEQFFGPGTRLTVL.

Comment on this clone: The CDR3 extends 3 residues past the end of the read, so its final part is completed from the germline J gene. V and J are TRBV5-1 and TRBJ2-7, with 9 bases fitting TRBD2. Looked up from germline, CDR1 is SGHRS and CDR2 is YFSETQ. V gave up 0 bases and J gave up 6 bases; unmatched junction bases: 7. CDR3 size: 15 residues. The part of the CDR3 DNA that was read is TGCGCCAGCAGCTTGGGCCTAGCGGGAAGATTCGAG. Protein sequence: CASSLGLAGRFE. The entire CDR3 reads CASSLGLAGRFEQYF.

As regards this clone: The sequence runs out 3 residues before the end of the CDR3; the remainder is reconstructed from the germline J gene. The chain links TRBV5-1 to TRBJ1-4; 10 positions match TRBD1. The junction had 6 bases not matched to a gene; V was cut back by 4 bases and J by 0 bases. Germline lookup yields CDR1 SGHRS and CDR2 YFSETQ. The CDR3 runs 17 residues. The CDR3 here is CASSGGQGTATNEKLFF. Incomplete CDR3 DNA: TGCGCCAGCAGCGGGGGACAGGGGACGGCAACTAATGAAAAA.

Turning to this clone: The CDR3 end falls 3 residues outside the read, so it is completed with the germline J gene. The rearrangement uses TRBV19 and TRBJ1-5, with TRBD1 matching 7 bases. CDR3 length: 14 residues. J lost 6 bases, V lost 7 bases, and 9 bases had no gene match. Germline V lookup: CDR1 LNHDA, CDR2 SQIVND (reference sequence). The CDR3 protein is CASNLRQGGQPQHF. Partial CDR3 DNA: TGTGCCAGTAACCTCCGACAGGGAGGTCAGCCC. Together with reference TRBV19 and TRBJ1-5, the CDR3 gives the full variable domain: DGGITQSPKYLFRKEGQNVTLSCEQNLNHDAMYWYRQDPGQGLRLIYYSQIVNDFQKGDIAEGYSVSREKKESFPLTVTSAQKNPTAFYLCASNLRQGGQPQHFGDGTRLSIL.